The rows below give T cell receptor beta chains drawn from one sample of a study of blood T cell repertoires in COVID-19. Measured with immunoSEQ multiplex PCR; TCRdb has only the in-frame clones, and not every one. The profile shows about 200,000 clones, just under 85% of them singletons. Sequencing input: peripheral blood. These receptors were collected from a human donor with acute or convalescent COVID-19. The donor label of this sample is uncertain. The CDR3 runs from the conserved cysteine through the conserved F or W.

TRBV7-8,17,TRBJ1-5,CASSLRTGAYSNQPQHF
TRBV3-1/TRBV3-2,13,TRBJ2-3,CASSSSGPDTQYF
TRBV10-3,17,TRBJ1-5,CAISDKMSAGVGQPQHF
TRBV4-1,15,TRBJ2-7,CASSQELLAAYEQYF
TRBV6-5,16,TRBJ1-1,CASSYFPTGVNTEAFF
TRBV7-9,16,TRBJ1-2,CASSLGQGAYNYGYTF
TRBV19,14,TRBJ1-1,CASSILAPGTEAFF
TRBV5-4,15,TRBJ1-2,CASSLNSETNYGYTF
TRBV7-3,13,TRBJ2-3,CASSLQDTDTQYF
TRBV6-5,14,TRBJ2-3,CASSRQVSTDTQYF
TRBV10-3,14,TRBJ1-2,CATQGQGADYGYTF
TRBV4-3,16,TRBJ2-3,CASSQDWDSFTDTQYF
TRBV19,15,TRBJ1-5,CASTFGGNSNQPQHF
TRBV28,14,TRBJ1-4,CASSLGGQVEKLFF
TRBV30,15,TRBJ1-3,CAWSGRRGTGNTIYF
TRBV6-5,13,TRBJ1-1,CASTYTGNTEAFF
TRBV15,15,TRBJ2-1,CATSRGGGAYNEQFF
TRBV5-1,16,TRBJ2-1,CASSGTTGGVYNEQFF
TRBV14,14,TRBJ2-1,CASSFLAGGRAQFF
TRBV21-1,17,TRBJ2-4,CASSLRTGRVAKNIQYF